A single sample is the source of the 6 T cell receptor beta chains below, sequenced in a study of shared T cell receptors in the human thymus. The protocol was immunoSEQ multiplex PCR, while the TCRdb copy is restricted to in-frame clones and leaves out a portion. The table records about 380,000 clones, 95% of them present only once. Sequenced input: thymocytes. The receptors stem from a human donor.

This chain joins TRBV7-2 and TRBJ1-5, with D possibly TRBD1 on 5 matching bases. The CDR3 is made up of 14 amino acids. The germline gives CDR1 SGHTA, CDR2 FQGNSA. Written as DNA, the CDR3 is TGTGCAAGGAGCGGGGGGTATAGCAATCAGCCCCAGCATTTT. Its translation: CARSGGYSNQPQHF.

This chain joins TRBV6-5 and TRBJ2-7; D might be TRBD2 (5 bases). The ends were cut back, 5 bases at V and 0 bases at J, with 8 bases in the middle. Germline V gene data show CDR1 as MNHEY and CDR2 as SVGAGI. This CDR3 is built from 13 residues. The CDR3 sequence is CASSTRGSYEQYF. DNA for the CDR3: TGTGCCAGCAGTACACGGGGCTCCTACGAGCAGTACTTC.

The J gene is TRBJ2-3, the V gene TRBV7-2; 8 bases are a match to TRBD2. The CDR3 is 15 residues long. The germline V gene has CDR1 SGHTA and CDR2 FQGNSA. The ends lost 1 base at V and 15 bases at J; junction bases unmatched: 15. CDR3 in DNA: TGTGCCAGCAGCTTAGTTGAGCGGGAGACCTCAAACGAATATTTT. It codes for CASSLVERETSNEYF. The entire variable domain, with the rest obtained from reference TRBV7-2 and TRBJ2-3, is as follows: GAGVSQSPSNKVTEKGKDVELRCDPISGHTALYWYRQSLGQGLEFLIYFQGNSAPDKSGLPSDRFSAERTGGSVSTLTIQRTQQEDSAVYLCASSLVERETSNEYFGPGTRLTVL.

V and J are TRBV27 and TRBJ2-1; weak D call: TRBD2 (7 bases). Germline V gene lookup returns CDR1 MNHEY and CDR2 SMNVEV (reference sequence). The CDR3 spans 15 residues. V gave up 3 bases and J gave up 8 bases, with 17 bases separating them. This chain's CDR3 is CASSFRGGAYDEQFF. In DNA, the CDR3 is TGTGCCAGCAGTTTTAGGGGGGGGGCGTATGATGAGCAGTTCTTC.

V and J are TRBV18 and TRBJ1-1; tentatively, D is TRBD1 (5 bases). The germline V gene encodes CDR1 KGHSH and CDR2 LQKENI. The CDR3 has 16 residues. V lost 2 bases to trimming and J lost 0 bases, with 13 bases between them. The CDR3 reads CASSPTERGVNTEAFF. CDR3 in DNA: TGTGCCAGCTCACCAACGGAGCGGGGGGTGAACACTGAAGCTTTCTTT.

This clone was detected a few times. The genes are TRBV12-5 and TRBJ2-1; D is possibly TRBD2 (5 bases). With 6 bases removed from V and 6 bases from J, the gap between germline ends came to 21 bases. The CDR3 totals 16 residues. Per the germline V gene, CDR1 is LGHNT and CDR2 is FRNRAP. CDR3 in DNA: TGTGCTAGTGGCCAATCAAACCGGGATGGAAGCAATGAGCAGTTCTTC. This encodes CASGQSNRDGSNEQFF. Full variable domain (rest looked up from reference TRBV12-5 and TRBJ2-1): DARVTQTPRHKVTEMGQEVTMRCQPILGHNTVFWYRQTMMQGLELLAYFRNRAPLDDSGMPKDRFSAEMPDATLATLKIQPSEPRDSAVYFCASGQSNRDGSNEQFFGPGTRLTVL.